A selection of T cell receptor beta chains follows, all from one sample in a study of blood T cell repertoires in COVID-19. Clones were sequenced by immunoSEQ multiplex PCR, and TCRdb holds only the in-frame ones, with some missing. Of some 62,000 clones listed, roughly 76% were seen once; the top ten hold more than 5%. The sample taken for sequencing was peripheral blood. The origin of the receptors is a human donor in a cohort sampled during active COVID-19. Each CDR3 is given with its conserved first and last residue. The D gene is left open where the match is weak. Clone size is shown for a subset of rows, as once, few, many or a class of expanded clone.

V gene	D gene	clone size	J gene	CDR3 protein	CDR3 DNA
TRBV6-1	NA	NA	TRBJ2-7	CASSEAHGYEQYF	TGTGCCAGCAGTGAAGCGCACGGTTACGAGCAGTACTTC
TRBV5-1	NA	NA	TRBJ2-1	CASSLETLREQFF	TGCGCCAGCAGCTTGGAAACCTTGAGGGAGCAGTTCTTC
TRBV2	NA	few	TRBJ2-2	CASSVLRVSGELFF	TGTGCCAGCAGTGTTCTCAGGGTTTCCGGGGAGCTGTTTTTT
TRBV5-1	NA	NA	TRBJ2-3	CASSSAGTSTDTQYF	TGCGCCAGCAGCTCAGCAGGGACTAGCACAGATACGCAGTATTTT
TRBV19	NA	NA	TRBJ2-7	CATRPAGVAYEQYF	TGTGCCACCAGACCGGCAGGGGTCGCCTACGAGCAGTACTTC
TRBV5-4	NA	NA	TRBJ1-1	CASSLENMNTEAFF	TGTGCCAGCAGCTTGGAAAATATGAACACTGAAGCTTTCTTT
TRBV5-6	NA	once	TRBJ2-2	CASSLALADTGELFF	TGTGCCAGCAGCTTGGCCTTAGCCGATACCGGGGAGCTGTTTTTT
TRBV6-5	TRBD1	NA	TRBJ2-1	CASRDRGEQFF	TGTGCCAGCAGAGACAGGGGTGAGCAGTTCTTC
TRBV2	NA	NA	TRBJ2-2	CASRASRDTGELFF	TGTGCCAGCAGAGCCTCGAGGGACACCGGGGAGCTGTTTTTT
TRBV15	TRBD2	NA	TRBJ2-3	CATSMGSGSGGVDTQYF	TGTGCCACCAGCATGGGTTCCGGGAGCGGGGGCGTGGATACGCAGTATTTT
TRBV5-1	NA	NA	TRBJ2-5	CASRTGDSQETQYF	TGCGCCAGCAGAACAGGGGACTCCCAAGAGACCCAGTACTTC
TRBV5-1	TRBD2	NA	TRBJ2-3	CASRTSGGLDTQYF	TGCGCCAGCAGGACTAGCGGGGGATTAGATACGCAGTATTTT
TRBV28	TRBD1	NA	TRBJ2-7	CASSNRDRASYEQYF	TGTGCCAGCAGTAACCGGGACAGGGCTTCCTACGAGCAGTACTTC
TRBV6-5	TRBD1	NA	TRBJ2-7	CASSPGQGRYEQYF	TGTGCCAGCAGTCCCGGACAGGGGCGGTACGAGCAGTACTTC
TRBV3-1/TRBV3-2	TRBD1	NA	TRBJ1-4	CASSQDPGTGATNEKLFF	TGTGCCAGCAGCCAAGATCCCGGGACAGGGGCTACTAATGAAAAACTGTTTTTT
TRBV19	TRBD1	NA	TRBJ1-2	CASRPDRGVSGYTF	TGTGCCAGTCGGCCAGACAGGGGTGTATCCGGCTACACCTTC
TRBV7-9	NA	once	TRBJ2-4	CASSLGGLRGKNIQYF	TGTGCCAGCAGCTTAGGAGGGTTGCGCGGCAAAAACATTCAGTACTTC
TRBV19	NA	NA	TRBJ1-1	CASMTIGGLIF	TGTGCCAGTATGACGATTGGGGGACTGATTTTT
TRBV6-1	TRBD1	NA	TRBJ2-3	CASSEAGQGTDTQYF	TGTGCCAGCAGTGAAGCGGGACAGGGCACAGATACGCAGTATTTT
TRBV6-5	NA	few	TRBJ2-1	CASSYSLNEQFF	TGTGCCAGCAGTTACTCGTTAAATGAGCAGTTCTTC
TRBV7-6	NA	NA	TRBJ2-1	CASSLEGPARGGEQFF	TGTGCCAGCAGCTTAGAGGGCCCCGCGCGAGGAGGTGAGCAGTTCTTC
TRBV7-6	NA	NA	TRBJ2-1	CASSPSGDEQFF	TGTGCCAGCAGCCCGAGCGGTGATGAGCAGTTCTTC
TRBV13	NA	NA	TRBJ1-4	CASSLRVANEKLFF	TGTGCCAGCAGCCTGAGGGTGGCTAATGAAAAACTGTTTTTT
TRBV7-9	NA	once	TRBJ1-5	CASSWGGDPQHF	TGTGCCAGCAGCTGGGGGGGGGACCCCCAGCATTTT
TRBV4-3	TRBD2	NA	TRBJ2-5	CASSQDRLAGKYF	TGCGCCAGCAGCCAAGATCGGCTAGCGGGGAAGTACTTC
TRBV6-5	TRBD2	NA	TRBJ2-1	CASSLFGGAGNEQFF	TGTGCCAGCAGTCTCTTCGGGGGGGCGGGCAATGAGCAGTTCTTC
TRBV7-8	TRBD1	NA	TRBJ2-7	CASSLAGTGAYEQYF	TGTGCCAGCAGCTTAGCTGGGACAGGGGCCTACGAGCAGTACTTC
TRBV28	TRBD2	NA	TRBJ2-5	CASSLFRGGGAGETQYF	TGTGCCAGCAGTTTATTTCGTGGCGGGGGGGCCGGAGAGACCCAGTACTTC
TRBV6-1	NA	NA	TRBJ2-7	CASSEVGGFYEQYF	TGTGCCAGCAGTGAAGTCGGGGGATTCTACGAGCAGTACTTC
TRBV2	TRBD1	few	TRBJ2-1	CASEDRGILNEQFF	TGTGCCAGCGAGGACAGGGGGATTTTGAATGAGCAGTTCTTC
TRBV29-1	TRBD2	NA	TRBJ2-3	CSVEASGGAEDTQYF	TGCAGCGTTGAAGCTAGCGGGGGGGCCGAAGATACGCAGTATTTT
TRBV30	TRBD1	NA	TRBJ1-2	CAWHRDRTITNYGYTF	TGTGCCTGGCACCGGGACAGAACTATTACGAACTATGGCTACACCTTC
TRBV5-5	NA	NA	TRBJ1-2	CASSPDTYGYTF	TGTGCCAGCAGCCCTGACACTTATGGCTACACCTTC
TRBV29-1	NA	NA	TRBJ1-3	CSARGGGNTIYF	TGCAGCGCAAGAGGAGGTGGAAACACCATATATTTT
TRBV19	NA	once	TRBJ2-5	CASIDLGGAGETQYF	TGTGCCAGTATAGATCTAGGAGGGGCTGGAGAGACCCAGTACTTC
TRBV2	NA	few	TRBJ1-6	CASRPGRVSYNSPLHF	TGTGCCAGCAGACCCGGTCGGGTCTCCTATAATTCACCCCTCCACTTT
TRBV25-1	TRBD1	NA	TRBJ1-2	CASSDPTGPNYGYTF	TGTGCCAGCAGTGACCCGACAGGGCCGAACTATGGCTACACCTTC
TRBV5-4	NA	NA	TRBJ2-6	CASSRGTVSPALGANVLTF	TGTGCCAGCAGCCGCGGGACGGTGTCACCAGCACTTGGGGCCAACGTCCTGACTTTC
TRBV6-6	NA	few	TRBJ2-2	CASSPQRDTGELFF	TGTGCCAGCAGTCCCCAGCGAGACACCGGGGAGCTGTTTTTT
TRBV2	NA	NA	TRBJ2-7	CASRAQGSYEQYF	TGTGCCAGCAGGGCACAGGGCTCCTACGAGCAGTACTTC
TRBV6-1	TRBD2	NA	TRBJ2-2	CASSEARTSSGELFF	TGTGCCAGCAGTGAAGCTAGGACTAGTTCCGGGGAGCTGTTTTTT
TRBV2	NA	NA	TRBJ2-7	CASRKRTGGDQSYEQYF	TGTGCCAGCAGAAAACGTACAGGGGGGGACCAATCCTACGAGCAGTACTTC
TRBV3-1/TRBV3-2	NA	NA	TRBJ1-2	CASSPRGRGRGYGYTF	TGTGCCAGCAGCCCTCGGGGCAGGGGAAGGGGCTATGGCTACACCTTC
TRBV3-1/TRBV3-2	NA	NA	TRBJ2-5	CASSPGPQISGETQYF	TGTGCCAGCAGCCCCGGGCCCCAGATAAGCGGAGAGACCCAGTACTTC
TRBV28	TRBD2	few	TRBJ2-5	CASTFGGGPQETQYF	TGTGCCAGCACATTCGGCGGGGGGCCGCAAGAGACCCAGTACTTC
TRBV11-2	NA	NA	TRBJ2-2	CASSLVGRGKNTGELFF	TGTGCCAGCAGCTTAGTGGGCAGGGGTAAAAACACCGGGGAGCTGTTTTTT
TRBV7-9	TRBD1	once	TRBJ1-6	CASSFYRDRGNSPLHF	TGTGCCAGCAGCTTTTACAGGGACAGGGGGAATTCACCCCTCCACTTT
TRBV9	NA	NA	TRBJ1-2	CASSLMGLSNYGYTF	TGTGCCAGCAGCCTTATGGGACTGTCTAACTATGGCTACACCTTC
TRBV4-3	NA	once	TRBJ2-3	CASSQRQSTDTQYF	TGCGCCAGCAGCCAAAGACAGAGCACAGATACGCAGTATTTT
TRBV5-1	NA	few	TRBJ2-2	CASSLFGANTGELFF	TGCGCCAGCAGCTTGTTTGGGGCCAACACCGGGGAGCTGTTTTTT
TRBV7-9	NA	NA	TRBJ2-7	CASSPYSSSYEQYF	TGTGCCAGCAGCCCATATTCTAGCTCCTACGAGCAGTACTTC
TRBV30	TRBD2	NA	TRBJ2-1	CAWRGLAWEQFF	TGTGCCTGGAGGGGACTAGCTTGGGAGCAGTTCTTC
TRBV6-6	TRBD1	NA	TRBJ2-7	CASRNRTGEPYEQYF	TGTGCCAGCAGGAATAGGACAGGGGAACCCTACGAGCAGTACTTC
TRBV9	NA	NA	TRBJ2-5	CASSVDSQETQYF	TGTGCCAGCAGCGTAGACAGCCAAGAGACCCAGTACTTC
TRBV6-1	TRBD1	few	TRBJ1-5	CASSAPGTGGSNQPQHF	TGTGCCAGCAGTGCTCCCGGGACAGGGGGTAGCAATCAGCCCCAGCATTTT
TRBV18	TRBD1	NA	TRBJ2-6	CASSPPGQGHSGANVLTF	TGTGCCAGCTCACCCCCGGGACAGGGACACTCTGGGGCCAACGTCCTGACTTTC
TRBV29-1	NA	NA	TRBJ1-2	CSVAAGTQIRGYTF	TGCAGCGTTGCTGCCGGGACACAAATTCGAGGCTACACCTTC
TRBV18	TRBD1	NA	TRBJ2-3	CASSPTSGQGSTDTQYF	TGTGCCAGCTCACCCACTTCCGGACAGGGGAGCACAGATACGCAGTATTTT
TRBV6-1	NA	NA	TRBJ2-7	CASSEQDSYEQYF	TGTGCCAGCAGTGAACAGGACTCCTACGAGCAGTACTTC